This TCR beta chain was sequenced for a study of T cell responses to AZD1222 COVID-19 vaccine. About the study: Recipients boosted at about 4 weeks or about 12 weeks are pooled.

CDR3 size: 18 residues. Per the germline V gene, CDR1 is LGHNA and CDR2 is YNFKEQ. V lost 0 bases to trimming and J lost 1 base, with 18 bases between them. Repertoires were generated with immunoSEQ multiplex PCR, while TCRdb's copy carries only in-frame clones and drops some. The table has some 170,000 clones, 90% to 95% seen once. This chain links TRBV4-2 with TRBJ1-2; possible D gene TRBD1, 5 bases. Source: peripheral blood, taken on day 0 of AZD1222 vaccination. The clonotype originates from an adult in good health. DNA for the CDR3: TGTGCCAGCAGCCAAGATTGGACAAGGGCCCTCGGTAACTATGGCTACACCTTC. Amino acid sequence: CASSQDWTRALGNYGYTF.